A single TCR beta chain is shown here with its context. Those enrolled in Seattle joined during active infection and were followed longitudinally afterward. Libraries were prepared by immunoSEQ multiplex PCR; TCRdb keeps only in-frame clonotypes and omits some of them. The sample carries fewer than 55,000 clones, around 86% recorded once. This sample stems from a study of blood T cell repertoires in COVID-19. Study summary: Spain, Italy and the United States supplied samples that represented acute and convalescent COVID-19. Nucleic acid was either cDNA or gDNA, and it came from T cells, B-cell-depleted T cells, or PBMCs.

The CDR3 runs to 18 residues. CDR1 SGDLS and CDR2 YYNGEE come from the germline V gene. V gave up 0 bases and J gave up 10 bases, with 28 bases separating them. The sample consisted of peripheral blood. The rearrangement links TRBV9 to TRBJ1-2, with D unresolved. This receptor was taken from a woman aged 80 or over with COVID-19, enrolled during active disease. CDR3 region: CASSVGLRRFAERVDYTF. The CDR3 DNA sequence: TGTGCCAGCAGCGTAGGTCTTCGGAGGTTCGCCGAACGGGTTGACTACACCTTC.